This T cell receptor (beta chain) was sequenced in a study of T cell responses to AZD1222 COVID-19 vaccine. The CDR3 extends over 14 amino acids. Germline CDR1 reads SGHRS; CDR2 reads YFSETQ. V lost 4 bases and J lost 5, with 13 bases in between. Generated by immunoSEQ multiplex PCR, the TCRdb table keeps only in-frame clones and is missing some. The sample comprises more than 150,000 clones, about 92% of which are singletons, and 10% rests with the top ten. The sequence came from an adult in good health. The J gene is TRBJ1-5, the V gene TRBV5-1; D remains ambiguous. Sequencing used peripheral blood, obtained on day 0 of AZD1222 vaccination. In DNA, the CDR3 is TGCGCCAGCAGCCTAGGGTTTGGAGATCAGCCCCAGCATTTT. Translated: CASSLGFGDQPQHF.